This T cell receptor beta chain derives from a study of T-cell reconstitution after alpha-beta-depleted transplantation in children. The TCRbeta library incorporated unique molecular identifiers. TCRdb reanalysed the PCR reads using MiXCR and keeps one entry per CDR3 protein. Seen here are about 340,000 distinct CDR3 sequences, around a tenth observed once, and the top ten hold approximately 2.3%. The CDR3 extends over 13 amino acids. V dropped 4 bases and J dropped 2 bases, with 10 bases sitting between them. CDR1 and CDR2 (germline): SGHDT, YYEEEE. This material consisted of PBMCs from the stem cell graft donor, taken from the stem cell graft. The chain combines TRBV5-6 with TRBJ2-7; tentatively, D is TRBD1 (5 bases). The clonotype comes from a human donor who donated a stem cell graft to a child with acute lymphoblastic leukemia. CDR3 coding DNA: TGTGCCAGCAGCAACAGGAGAACCTACGAGCAGTACTTC. This codes for CASSNRRTYEQYF.